Listed below are T cell receptor beta chains from one sample, sequenced in a study of metastatic and nonmetastatic thyroid tumors. MiXCR re-clonotyped the PCR reads for TCRdb. The sample has roughly 30,000 clones, 3.7% seen once; the top ten hold around 3.1%. What was sequenced was blood. The receptors stem from a male donor with papillary thyroid cancer or a benign thyroid nodule (not recorded which). Some clones in this sample may be carry-over from other donors' samples. The CDR3 runs from the conserved cysteine through the conserved F or W. D genes are given only for firm matches. Clone size is not always given. Where it is, it says once, few, many or a class for expanded clones.

CSANTGVNQPQHF TGCAGTGCTAATACAGGGGTCAATCAGCCCCAGCATTTT NA TRBJ1-5 TRBV20-1 TRBD1
CASSETRHSPLHF TGCGCCAGCAGCGAGACAAGGCATTCACCCCTCCACTTT NA TRBJ1-6 TRBV5-1 NA
CSALFGTGGRDTQYF TGCAGTGCTCTCTTCGGGACAGGGGGCCGCGATACGCAGTATTTT NA TRBJ2-3 TRBV20-1 TRBD1
CASSPRTLSGNTIYF TGTGCCAGCAGCCCCAGAACACTCTCTGGAAACACCATATATTTT many TRBJ1-3 TRBV28 NA
CASSPLAGGLGDTQYF TGTGCCAGCAGCCCGCTAGCGGGAGGCTTGGGAGATACGCAGTATTTT many TRBJ2-3 TRBV7-2 TRBD2
CASSLGDRLNGYTF TGTGCCAGCAGTTTAGGCGACAGGTTAAATGGCTACACCTTC few TRBJ1-2 TRBV27 NA
CASRGQGVSGNTIYF TGTGCCAGCAGGGGACAGGGGGTATCTGGAAACACCATATATTTT NA TRBJ1-3 TRBV28 TRBD1
CATQKGTGQCQTGELFF TGTGCCACCCAAAAGGGGACTGGGCAGTGTCAAACCGGGGAGCTGTTTTTT NA TRBJ2-2 TRBV24-1 NA
CASSPGLAGGRTGELFF TGTGCCAGCAGCCCTGGACTAGCGGGAGGGCGCACCGGGGAGCTGTTTTTT many TRBJ2-2 TRBV27 TRBD2
CASSPGSGGELFF TGTGCCAGCAGTCCAGGTAGCGGCGGGGAGCTGTTTTTT NA TRBJ2-2 TRBV12-3/TRBV12-4 NA
CASTYSGNRDLYGYTF TGTGCCAGCACTTACTCGGGAAACAGGGATTTATATGGCTACACCTTC NA TRBJ1-2 TRBV6-6 NA
CSASSLAGAGNEQYF TGCAGTGCTAGTTCCCTAGCGGGAGCGGGAAACGAGCAGTACTTC few TRBJ2-7 TRBV20-1 TRBD2
CASSFGIRDYGYTF TGTGCCAGCAGCTTTGGCATCAGGGACTATGGCTACACCTTC few TRBJ1-2 TRBV7-2 NA
CASSQGDRDSLSGNTIYF TGTGCCAGCAGCCAAGGCGACAGGGACAGCCTCTCTGGAAACACCATATATTTT many TRBJ1-3 TRBV14 TRBD1
CASSRKGQGGNTGELFF TGCGCCAGCAGCCGAAAGGGTCAGGGGGGGAACACCGGGGAGCTGTTTTTT few TRBJ2-2 TRBV4-1 NA
CASSQAEYGYTF TGTGCCAGCAGCCAGGCGGAATATGGCTACACCTTC many TRBJ1-2 TRBV3-1 NA
CASSGRLADSYEQYF TGTGCCAGCAGTGGGAGACTAGCGGACTCCTACGAGCAGTACTTC medium-sized TRBJ2-7 TRBV6-2/TRBV6-3 TRBD2
CASKGWWGPTEAFF TGCGCCAGCAAAGGGTGGTGGGGTCCCACTGAAGCTTTCTTT NA TRBJ1-1 TRBV5-1 NA
CSGVRAGTSDYEQYF TGCAGTGGGGTCCGGGCCGGGACTAGCGACTACGAGCAGTACTTC many TRBJ2-7 TRBV20-1 TRBD2
CASSLESYGYTF TGCGCCAGCAGCTTGGAAAGCTATGGCTACACCTTC many TRBJ1-2 TRBV5-1 NA
CASSLRQGPGPLHF TGTGCCAGCAGCCTCCGGCAGGGGCCGGGGCCCCTCCACTTT medium-sized TRBJ1-6 TRBV12-3/TRBV12-4 NA
CASSLGQGGRQETQYF TGCGCCAGCAGCTTGGGTCAGGGAGGGCGACAAGAGACCCAGTACTTC many TRBJ2-5 TRBV5-1 TRBD2